The 27 T cell receptor beta chains reported below all come from one sample, sequenced in a study of T cell repertoires in cytomegalovirus infection. TCRdb passed the reads through MiXCR, listing each CDR3 protein once. The profile shows about 740,000 distinct CDR3 sequences, around 32% of them singletons. These receptors' targets are unknown. The sample here was cultured PBMCs, taken from culture after CMV antigen stimulation. The origin of the receptors is a human donor in good health (CMV status not recorded). Some clones in this sample may be carry-over from other donors' samples.

This chain links TRBV11-2 with TRBJ2-5; 10 bases line up with TRBD1. The V gene's germline CDR1 is SGHAT and CDR2 FQNNGV. This CDR3 is built from 14 residues. Trimming at V came to 5 bases and at J to 8 bases, leaving 8 bases not matched to a gene. In nucleotides, the CDR3 is TGTGCCAGCAGCCCAGGCGGGACAGGGGTCACCCAGTACTTC. Its translation: CASSPGGTGVTQYF.

The chain is built from TRBV15 and TRBJ2-1; D is possibly TRBD1 or TRBD2 (5 bases each). CDR1 and CDR2 from the germline V gene are LNHNV and YYDKDF (reference sequence). V lost 0 bases and J lost 7, with 13 bases in between. The CDR3 consists of 15 residues. CDR3 DNA: TGTGCCACCAGCAGAGATCTGGGGACGTGGAATGAGCAGTTCTTC. Amino acids: CATSRDLGTWNEQFF.

This chain connects TRBV29-1 to TRBJ2-7; D may correspond to TRBD1 or TRBD2 (5 bases each). The CDR3 contains 14 residues. The ends were cut back, 6 bases at V and 3 bases at J, with 18 bases in the middle. CDR1 SQVTM and CDR2 ANQGSEA come from the germline V gene. CDR3 coding DNA: TGCAGCGTCGCTGGTGCCACGAGGGGCTACGAGCAGTACTTC. Translating gives CSVAGATRGYEQYF.

J is TRBJ1-2 and V is TRBV6-1; D perhaps matches TRBD1 (5 bases). Between the trimmed V and J ends, which lost 3 bases and 1 base, there was a span of 9 bases. CDR1 and CDR2 from the germline V gene are MNHNS and SASEGT. The CDR3 runs 14 residues. The CDR3 coding sequence is TGTGCCAGCAGTGACGGGGGTAGTAACTATGGCTACACCTTC. This encodes CASSDGGSNYGYTF.

This clonotype was detected a few times. The rearrangement uses TRBV10-3 and TRBJ2-3; no firm D call. Germline-derived CDR1 and CDR2 are ENHRY and SYGVKD. Trimming took 10 bases from V and 0 from J, leaving 14 bases between them. This CDR3 is built from 14 residues. CDR3 in amino acids: CATKDLDSTDTQYF. The CDR3 region has the DNA TGTGCCACAAAGGACCTAGACAGCACAGATACGCAGTATTTT.

The chain uses TRBV4-3 and TRBJ1-1, with D uncertain. This CDR3 contains 14 residues. V lost 4 bases to trimming and J lost 7 bases, with 16 bases between them. Looked up from germline, CDR1 is LGHNA and CDR2 is YSLEER. The CDR3 is CASSRVGGRGEAFF. The CDR3 bases are TGCGCCAGCAGCCGAGTAGGCGGTCGGGGTGAAGCTTTCTTT.

V is TRBV5-6 and J is TRBJ2-2; D is uncertain. This CDR3 region has 17 residues. Trimming pared 4 bases from V and 2 bases from J, leaving 18 bases between. From germline, CDR1 is SGHDT and CDR2 YYEEEE. The chain's CDR3 is CASSRGLMEFNTGELFF. CDR3 nucleotide sequence: TGTGCCAGCAGCCGCGGCTTGATGGAGTTCAACACCGGGGAGCTGTTTTTT.

This clonotype was seen ten or more times. V and J are TRBV7-2 and TRBJ2-1; D assignment may be TRBD1 or TRBD2 (5 bases each). V was trimmed by 3 bases and J by 5 bases, leaving 8 bases between them. The CDR3 is 13 residues long. CDR1 SGHTA and CDR2 FQGNSA come from the germline V gene. The CDR3 reads CASSFGTNNEQFF. The CDR3 nucleotides read TGTGCCAGCAGCTTCGGGACGAACAATGAGCAGTTCTTC.

Only one count was recorded for this clonotype. The chain employs TRBV4-3 and TRBJ1-1; D is perhaps TRBD1 (6 bases). Trimming pared 5 bases from V and 1 base from J, leaving 8 bases between. The germline gives CDR1 LGHNA, CDR2 YSLEER. The length of the CDR3 is 13 residues. In DNA form, the CDR3 reads TGCGCCAGCAGCTGGGACAAGAACACTGAAGCTTTCTTT. Translation: CASSWDKNTEAFF.

The rearrangement joins TRBV7-4 to TRBJ2-6; D may be TRBD1 (5 bases). Germline V gene sequence: CDR1 SGHVT, CDR2 SQSDAQ. Trimming shortened V by 3 bases and J by 0 bases, and 21 bases separated the two germline ends. The CDR3 length is 20 residues. CDR3 sequence (DNA): TGTGCCAGCAGCTTCCTGGGGTCACAGGAGAAAAGCTCTGGGGCCAACGTCCTGACTTTC. Residues: CASSFLGSQEKSSGANVLTF.

In its sample, this clonotype was seen once. The chain couples TRBV19 to TRBJ1-2; D is undetermined. This CDR3 comprises 14 residues. Germline V gives CDR1 LNHDA, CDR2 SQIVND (reference sequence). V was trimmed by 6 bases and J by 0 bases, leaving 11 bases between them. CDR3 region: CASRERAANYGYTF. The DNA of the CDR3 is TGTGCCAGTAGGGAGCGGGCAGCTAACTATGGCTACACCTTC.

CDR3 region: CASSRDPLSNQPQHF. CDR3 nucleotides: TGTGCCAGCAGCCGAGACCCACTCTCCAATCAGCCCCAGCATTTT. This chain connects TRBV9 to TRBJ1-5; D is uncertain. Germline CDR1 SGDLS, CDR2 YYNGEE. The CDR3 contains 15 residues. Trimming removed 4 bases at V and 3 bases at J, with 14 bases between.

This clonotype was observed a handful of times. The V gene is TRBV6-1, the J gene TRBJ2-3; the D call may be TRBD1 or TRBD2 (5 bases each). This CDR3 contains 12 residues. The V end lost 10 bases, the J end lost 6 bases, and 14 bases lay between the germline ends. The germline gives CDR1 MNHNS, CDR2 SASEGT. This chain's CDR3 is CATGAPADTQYF. CDR3 bases: TGTGCCACCGGGGCCCCAGCCGATACGCAGTATTTT.

This chain connects TRBV20-1 to TRBJ2-5; D assignment may be TRBD1 or TRBD2 (5 bases each). CDR3 length equals 14 residues. Per germline, CDR1 DFQATT and CDR2 SNEGSKA (reference sequence). V was clipped by 2 bases and J by 7 bases, with 17 bases between them. The CDR3 DNA is TGCAGTGCTAGAACGAGCGGCAATGGGGGGACCCAGTACTTC. Protein product: CSARTSGNGGTQYF.

V is TRBV12-3 or TRBV12-4 and J is TRBJ2-3, with D possibly matching TRBD2 (6 bases). The CDR3 contains 16 residues. V was pared by 1 base and J by 4 bases, with 15 bases between. The CDR3: CASSLGTRGMADTQYF. The DNA of the CDR3 is TGTGCCAGCAGTTTAGGTACTCGCGGGATGGCAGATACGCAGTATTTT.

V gene TRBV7-2 combines with J gene TRBJ2-7; possibly TRBD1 or TRBD2 for D (6 bases each). Germline values: CDR1 SGHTA, CDR2 FQGNSA. V lost 4 bases to trimming and J lost 4 bases, with 20 bases between them. The CDR3 totals 16 residues. CDR3 protein: CASSSGTGRGGYEQYF. For the CDR3, the DNA is TGTGCCAGCAGCTCGGGGACCGGGAGAGGGGGGTACGAGCAGTACTTC.

This chain uses TRBV6-2 or TRBV6-3 with TRBJ1-2; D may be TRBD1 (6 bases). The CDR3 has 15 residues. Deletions cut 7 bases from V and 2 bases from J, with 17 bases between. Germline CDR1 MNHEY, CDR2 SVGEGT. The CDR3: CASIKRGTLNYGYTF. The CDR3 DNA follows: TGTGCCAGCATCAAACGAGGGACATTGAACTATGGCTACACCTTC.

This clonotype was seen only a few times. V usage is TRBV18 and J usage is TRBJ2-3; TRBD1 aligns across 12 bases. The CDR3 has 18 residues. The V segment lost 1 base and the J segment 2 bases; nucleotides outside the gene matches: 7. Germline CDR1 KGHSH, CDR2 LQKENI. The chain's CDR3 is CASSPQRMGQGATDTQYF. Written as DNA, the CDR3 is TGTGCCAGCTCACCACAAAGAATGGGACAGGGGGCCACAGATACGCAGTATTTT.

The rearrangement joins TRBV7-9 to TRBJ2-1; 8 positions match TRBD1. CDR1 is SEHNR, CDR2 FQNEAQ, per germline (reference sequence). This CDR3 has 13 residues. The V segment lost 1 base and the J segment 14 bases; nucleotides outside the gene matches: 7. CDR3 sequence reads: CASSLETGTGKFF. CDR3 bases: TGTGCCAGCAGCTTAGAGACCGGGACAGGAAAGTTCTTC. Complete variable domain (other parts from reference TRBV7-9 and TRBJ2-1): DTGVSQNPRHKITKRGQNVTFRCDPISEHNRLYWYRQTLGQGPEFLTYFQNEAQLEKSRLLSDRFSAERPKGSFSTLEIQRTEQGDSAMYLCASSLETGTGKFFGPGTRLTVL.

The chain joins TRBV2 to TRBJ2-3; a weak D match, TRBD1 (7 bases). CDR3 length: 13 residues. Per the germline V gene, CDR1 is SNHLY and CDR2 is FYNNEI. V lost 10 bases to trimming and J lost 2 bases, with 13 bases between them. The CDR3 sequence: CANTRGDTDTQYF. The CDR3 DNA follows: TGTGCCAATACCAGGGGGGACACAGATACGCAGTATTTT.

This clonotype was counted a few times. The CDR3: CASSYSTRNEQYF. CDR3 coding DNA: TGTGCCAGCAGTTACTCTACGCGTAACGAGCAGTACTTC. The chain carries TRBV6-5 and TRBJ2-7; D ambiguous. Per the germline V gene, CDR1 is MNHEY and CDR2 is SVGAGI. Between the trimmed V and J ends, which lost 0 bases and 5 bases, there was a span of 8 bases. CDR3 length equals 13 residues.

This sequence joins TRBV6-6 and TRBJ1-5; possibly TRBD1 for D (6 bases). The CDR3 spans 12 residues. V dropped 5 bases and J dropped 8 bases, with 10 bases sitting between them. Germline V lookup: CDR1 MNHNY, CDR2 SVGAGI (reference sequence). The CDR3 bases are TGTGCCAGCAGTCCCTGGACAGAGCCCCAGCATTTT. Its translation: CASSPWTEPQHF.

The rearrangement links TRBV6-1 to TRBJ1-1; D perhaps matches TRBD1 (5 bases). CDR1 is MNHNS and CDR2 is SASEGT in the germline V gene. This CDR3 comprises 14 residues. Trimming left V 2 bases short and J 6 bases short, with 13 bases between. The CDR3 DNA sequence: TGTGCCAGCAGTGAAATGGGGGGGGTTGCTGAAGCTTTCTTT. It is translated as CASSEMGGVAEAFF.

This clonotype has just one count. The chain joins TRBV19 to TRBJ1-1; D is undetermined. V was cut by 6 bases and J by 4 bases, with 9 bases left in between. The CDR3 is made up of 12 amino acids. Per germline, CDR1 LNHDA and CDR2 SQIVND (reference sequence). As DNA, the CDR3 is TGTGCCAGTAGGTTAGGCAGCACTGAAGCTTTCTTT. Residues: CASRLGSTEAFF.

This clonotype was picked up a small number of times. The chain recombines TRBV7-6 with TRBJ2-7; the D is unclear. This CDR3 is 10 amino acids long. V gave up 5 bases and J gave up 6 bases, with 5 bases separating them. In germline, CDR1 is SGHVS, CDR2 FNYEAQ. The CDR3 here is CASSGPEQYF. The DNA of the CDR3 is TGTGCCAGCAGCGGTCCCGAGCAGTACTTC.

This clonotype was recorded at least ten times. V gene TRBV18 combines with J gene TRBJ2-7; D is uncertain. Trimming took off 4 bases at V and 0 bases at J, with 7 bases between the two ends. From germline, CDR1 is KGHSH and CDR2 LQKENI. This CDR3 is built from 13 residues. The CDR3 sequence is CASSRRDSYEQYF. CDR3 sequence (DNA): TGTGCCAGCTCACGTAGGGACTCCTACGAGCAGTACTTC. Filled out from reference TRBV18 and TRBJ2-7, the complete variable domain reads NAGVMQNPRHLVRRRGQEARLRCSPMKGHSHVYWYRQLPEEGLKFMVYLQKENIIDESGMPKERFSAEFPKEGPSILRIQQVVRGDSAAYFCASSRRDSYEQYFGPGTRLTVT.

This clonotype turned up a few times. J is TRBJ1-2 and V is TRBV12-3 or TRBV12-4; TRBD1 is a possible D gene (6 bases). The CDR3 runs to 13 residues. V was shortened by 5 bases and J by 8 bases, with 15 bases between the two germline ends. This chain's CDR3 is CASSLTGFGGYTF. The CDR3 bases are TGTGCCAGCAGTCTTACAGGGTTTGGCGGCTACACCTTC.